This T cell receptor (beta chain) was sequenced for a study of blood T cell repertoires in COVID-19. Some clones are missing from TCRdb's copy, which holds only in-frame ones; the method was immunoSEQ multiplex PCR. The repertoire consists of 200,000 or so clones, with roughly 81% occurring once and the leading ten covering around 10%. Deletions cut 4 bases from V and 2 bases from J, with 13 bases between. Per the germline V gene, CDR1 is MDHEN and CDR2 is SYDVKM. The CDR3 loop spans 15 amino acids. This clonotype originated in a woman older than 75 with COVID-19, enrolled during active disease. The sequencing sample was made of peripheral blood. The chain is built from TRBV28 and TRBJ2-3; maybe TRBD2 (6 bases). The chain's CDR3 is CASSSPPGATDTQYF. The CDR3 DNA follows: TGTGCCAGCAGTTCTCCCCCGGGAGCCACAGATACGCAGTATTTT.